Shown below are 21 T cell receptor beta chains from a single sample sequenced in a study of shared clonotypes between healthy human individuals (dated by TCRdb to about 2020). The method behind the library was the immunoSEQ multiplex PCR assay. Entries here come from immuneACCESS through TCRdb and include only in-frame sequences with V and J called. Some clones fail to appear in such tables; in the studies checked, an unresolved V gene covers under half of the shortfall, and the cause of the remainder is unknown. The sample table shows about 1.4 million clones, and more than 95% are seen once. The biggest ten clones account for approximately 1.2% of the sample. The sequenced sample was naive CD4+ T cells sorted from blood. The sample's cell subset or site label, decoded: CD45RA+ positively selected. The receptors shown here come from a man aged 30 to 39 in good health.

This rearrangement joins TRBV14 to TRBJ2-3; 13 positions match TRBD2. The length of the CDR3 is 16 residues. Germline V CDR1 and CDR2: SGHDN, FVKESK. The V and J ends lost 4 bases and 4 bases, in that order; junction bases with no gene match: 5. CDR3 bases: TGTGCCAGCAGCCTCCGGACTAGCGGGAGTTCAGATACGCAGTATTTT. As protein: CASSLRTSGSSDTQYF.

The gene calls are TRBV5-4 and TRBJ1-2; D ambiguous. Deletions cut 5 bases from V and 8 bases from J, with 19 bases between. Germline loops: CDR1 SGHNT, CDR2 YYREEE (reference sequence). This CDR3 region has 14 residues. DNA for the CDR3: TGTGCCAGCAGGGATAACGTGGGGTTCCCGGGCTACACCTTC. Translation: CASRDNVGFPGYTF.

The V and J genes are TRBV5-1 and TRBJ2-5, with D uncertain. CDR1 is SGHRS and CDR2 is YFSETQ in the germline V gene. The CDR3 loop spans 11 amino acids. V lost 2 bases, J lost 5 bases, and 4 bases lay in between. CDR3 nucleotide sequence: TGCGCCAGCAGCTTCATGGAGACCCAGTACTTC. It codes for CASSFMETQYF.

In its sample, this clone was seen a few times. Distinct nucleotide sequences in the sample also encode this CDR3. The J gene is TRBJ1-1, the V gene TRBV9; 8 positions match TRBD1. The CDR3 loop spans 14 amino acids. The trim removed 2 bases at V and 1 base at J, leaving 1 base unmatched. From germline, CDR1 is SGDLS and CDR2 YYNGEE. The CDR3: CASSVTGANTEAFF. DNA for the CDR3: TGTGCCAGCAGCGTGACAGGGGCGAACACTGAAGCTTTCTTT. The full variable domain, in which reference TRBV9 and TRBJ1-1 provide the parts outside the CDR3, is DSGVTQTPKHLITATGQRVTLRCSPRSGDLSVYWYQQSLDQGLQFLIQYYNGEERAKGNILERFSAQQFPDLHSELNLSSLELGDSALYFCASSVTGANTEAFFGQGTRLTVV.

This rearrangement joins TRBV19 to TRBJ1-1; no definite D call. The CDR3 runs to 16 residues. Trimming took off 4 bases at V and 5 bases at J, with 20 bases between the two ends. Germline V gene sequence: CDR1 LNHDA, CDR2 SQIVND (reference sequence). CDR3 sequence: CASSNIARAGWTEAFF. In nucleotides, the CDR3 is TGTGCCAGTAGTAATATAGCCCGGGCGGGGTGGACTGAAGCTTTCTTT.

The chain is built from TRBV19 and TRBJ2-3; 15 positions match TRBD2. The CDR3 has 16 residues. Germline CDR1 LNHDA, CDR2 SQIVND (reference sequence). V was clipped by 5 bases and J by 6 bases; unmatched bases: 6. CDR3 bases: TGTGCCAGTAGTTCCACCGGGACTAGCGGGAGGGATACGCAGTATTTT. Its translation is CASSSTGTSGRDTQYF.

This clone was counted once. This rearrangement joins TRBV7-3 to TRBJ2-1, with TRBD1 identical over 7 bases. The length of the CDR3 is 14 residues. With 4 bases clipped from V and 6 bases from J, the junction kept 6 bases outside the gene matches. CDR1 is SGHTA and CDR2 is FQGTGA in the germline V gene. The CDR3 loop reads CASSSDRVLNEQFF. The CDR3 region has the DNA TGTGCCAGCAGCTCAGACAGGGTACTCAATGAGCAGTTCTTC.

This clone is a singleton in its sample. The chain combines TRBV18 with TRBJ2-5; TRBD2 might be the D (6 bases). Deletions cut 2 bases from V and 2 bases from J, with 12 bases between. The CDR3 contains 15 residues. From germline, CDR1 is KGHSH and CDR2 LQKENI. The CDR3 DNA sequence: TGTGCCAGCTCACCAATTAGCGGATCTCAAGAGACCCAGTACTTC. Translating gives CASSPISGSQETQYF.

This chain links TRBV11-2 with TRBJ2-1; a possible D gene is TRBD1 (5 bases). CDR3 length: 16 amino acids. Between the trimmed V and J ends, which lost 4 bases and 3 bases, there was a span of 16 bases. From germline, CDR1 is SGHAT and CDR2 FQNNGV. CDR3 in amino acids: CASSSTRTNYYNEQFF. As DNA, the CDR3 is TGTGCCAGCAGCTCTACCCGGACAAACTACTACAATGAGCAGTTCTTC.

The V and J genes are TRBV19 and TRBJ1-2; D uncertain. The germline CDR1 and CDR2 sequences are LNHDA and SQIVND (reference sequence). The V gene lost 5 bases and the J gene lost 4 bases, with 8 bases spanning the gap. The CDR3 consists of 12 residues. The CDR3 DNA reads TGTGCCAGTAGTGGGGAGGGCTATGGCTACACCTTC. It encodes CASSGEGYGYTF.

The table lists this clone with a few counts. This CDR3 is also generated by other DNA sequences in the sample. The chain couples TRBV15 to TRBJ1-1, with no clear D. V lost 5 bases to trimming and J lost 1 base, with 2 bases between them. Germline CDR1 is LNHNV and CDR2 is YYDKDF (reference sequence). CDR3 length: 11 amino acids. The CDR3 DNA reads as TGTGCCACCAGCCGGAACACTGAAGCTTTCTTT. Its protein is CATSRNTEAFF.

Concerning this clone: Other DNA sequences of this sample code for an identical CDR3. This CDR3 is CASSSPGQPQHF. The DNA for the CDR3 is TGTGCCAGCAGTTCCCCAGGTCAGCCCCAGCATTTT. The rearrangement uses TRBV28 and TRBJ1-5; D is ambiguous. The CDR3 is made up of 12 amino acids. V gave up 4 bases and J gave up 6 bases, with 7 bases separating them. The germline gives CDR1 MDHEN, CDR2 SYDVKM.

The chain employs TRBV6-6 and TRBJ1-2, with D possibly matching TRBD1 (5 bases). The CDR3 spans 13 residues. Per the germline V gene, CDR1 is MNHNY and CDR2 is SVGAGI (reference sequence). V was shortened by 2 bases and J by 3 bases, with 7 bases between the two germline ends. The DNA of the CDR3 is TGTGCCAGCAGTTACGGGGGGGACTATGGCTACACCTTC. Its translation: CASSYGGDYGYTF.

This sequence joins TRBV7-8 and TRBJ1-5, with D maybe TRBD1 (6 bases). CDR3 length: 14 amino acids. Trimming took off 5 bases at V and 8 bases at J, with 16 bases between the two ends. Germline lookup yields CDR1 SGHVS and CDR2 FQNEAQ. Here the CDR3 DNA reads TGTGCCAGCAGCAGGGGGGAGTTTGGGGAGCCCCAGCATTTT. Protein product: CASSRGEFGEPQHF.

The DNA for the CDR3 is TGTGCCAGCTTGATTCGGGACAGAGCTACCCGGGGGAACTACGAGCAGTACTTC. Translation: CASLIRDRATRGNYEQYF. J is TRBJ2-7 and V is TRBV7-3, with a tentative D call TRBD1 (7 bases). Germline V gene lookup returns CDR1 SGHTA and CDR2 FQGTGA. The V gene lost 8 bases and the J gene lost 3 bases, with 29 bases spanning the gap. The CDR3 is made up of 18 amino acids.

V and J are TRBV11-3 and TRBJ2-1, with 9 positions matching TRBD2. This CDR3 has 16 amino acids. With 0 bases clipped from V and 4 bases from J, the junction kept 4 bases outside the gene matches. In germline, CDR1 is SGHNT, CDR2 YENEEA. The DNA for the CDR3 is TGTGCCAGCAGCTTAGATCCTCTAGCGGGATACAATGAGCAGTTCTTC. This translates into CASSLDPLAGYNEQFF. Full variable domain (outside the CDR3, taken from reference TRBV11-3 and TRBJ2-1): EAGVVQSPRYKIIEKKQPVAFWCNPISGHNTLYWYLQNLGQGPELLIRYENEEAVDDSQLPKDRFSAERLKGVDSTLKIQPAELGDSAVYLCASSLDPLAGYNEQFFGPGTRLTVL.

V and J are TRBV5-1 and TRBJ2-1; the match to TRBD2 covers 10 bases. Losses at the gene ends were 4 bases for V and 8 bases for J; bases not matched to a gene: 12. The germline gives CDR1 SGHRS, CDR2 YFSETQ. The CDR3 runs 16 residues. CDR3 sequence reads: CASSRGSSGSEDEQFF. The CDR3 nucleotides are TGCGCCAGCAGCCGTGGCTCTAGCGGGAGTGAAGATGAGCAGTTCTTC.

V gene TRBV28 combines with J gene TRBJ2-7, with D possibly being TRBD2 (6 bases). The germline V gene encodes CDR1 MDHEN and CDR2 SYDVKM. Trimming removed 5 bases at V and 9 bases at J, with 14 bases between. The CDR3 runs 12 residues. The DNA for the CDR3 is TGTGCCAGCAGTGGGGGGTCGGAGGGGCAGTACTTC. This translates into CASSGGSEGQYF.

The chain joins TRBV27 to TRBJ2-5; either TRBD1 or TRBD2 may fit D (5 bases each). Between the trimmed V and J ends, which lost 3 bases and 5 bases, there was a span of 10 bases. The length of the CDR3 is 13 residues. Germline V lookup: CDR1 MNHEY, CDR2 SMNVEV (reference sequence). The CDR3 nucleotides are TGTGCCAGCAGTTTGAACAGGAGGGAGACCCAGTACTTC. Protein: CASSLNRRETQYF.

This clone was detected only once. The chain combines TRBV5-4 with TRBJ2-5; D perhaps matches TRBD1 (5 bases). V lost 3 bases and J lost 4, with 10 bases in between. Germline CDR1 SGHNT, CDR2 YYREEE (reference sequence). The length of the CDR3 is 13 residues. The CDR3 spells CASSWTTSETQYF. DNA of the CDR3: TGTGCCAGCAGCTGGACAACCTCAGAGACCCAGTACTTC.

The rearrangement uses TRBV27 and TRBJ1-2; D unresolved. This CDR3 region has 15 residues. Trimming cost V 0 bases and J 2 bases, with 10 bases left between them. Germline lookup yields CDR1 MNHEY and CDR2 SMNVEV (reference sequence). CDR3 nucleotides: TGTGCCAGCAGTTTATCGAGTCCACAGAACTATGGCTACACCTTC. Protein: CASSLSSPQNYGYTF.